Given below is one T cell receptor (beta chain) in context. These data originate in a study of blood T cell repertoires in COVID-19. The overall study: Material from acute and convalescent COVID-19 was sourced from the United States, Italy and Spain. Sources were T cells, B-cell-depleted T cells, or PBMCs; the material itself was cDNA or gDNA.

Those enrolled, adults aged roughly 18 to 90 years, came from some 23 US areas. V was clipped by 1 base and J by 3 bases; unmatched bases: 7. CDR3 length: 16 residues. CDR1 and CDR2 (germline): MGHRA, YSYEKL. Study processing details: Reference gene primer amplification gave estimated nucleated cell counts. The assay was immunoSEQ multiplex PCR, and TCRdb's table has in-frame clones only and misses some. V and J calls and clone size come straight from that table; D and trimming were deduced from the DNA. Of 240,000 or so clones detected, just under 90% appear once; the ten largest clones hold over 0.85%.

This clonotype was sampled from a man aged 50-60 years who had been exposed to COVID-19. The rearrangement uses TRBV4-1 and TRBJ1-2; 8 bases are a match to TRBD1. Source material: PBMCs or T cells enriched from blood (not recorded which). The CDR3 nucleotides are TGCGCCAGCAGCCAAGGCTTCATACAGGGGGACTATGGCTACACCTTC. It is translated as CASSQGFIQGDYGYTF.